A single sample is the source of the 26 T cell receptor beta chains below, sequenced in a study of blood T cell repertoires in COVID-19. Repertoires were generated with immunoSEQ multiplex PCR, while TCRdb's copy carries only in-frame clones and drops some. The sample records approximately 230,000 clones, roughly 88% being singletons. Material for sequencing was peripheral blood. These receptors were obtained from a woman aged 25-40 years with COVID-19, enrolled during active disease.

This clone occurred once. The CDR3 here is CASSPHPTGEYTEAFF. In DNA form, the CDR3 reads TGTGCCAGCAGCCCTCATCCGACAGGGGAGTACACTGAAGCTTTCTTT. This chain uses TRBV5-5 with TRBJ1-1; the match to TRBD1 covers 8 bases. The junction had 11 bases not matched to a gene; V was cut back by 4 bases and J by 3 bases. The CDR3 totals 16 residues. The germline gives CDR1 SGHKS, CDR2 YYEKEE (reference sequence).

In its sample, this clone was seen once. CDR3 loop: CASTAGLAGTDTQYF. The CDR3 DNA sequence: TGTGCCAGCACTGCGGGACTAGCGGGCACAGATACGCAGTATTTT. The J gene is TRBJ2-3, the V gene TRBV2; 11 nucleotides agree with TRBD2. Per the germline V gene, CDR1 is SNHLY and CDR2 is FYNNEI. The CDR3 loop spans 15 amino acids. Trimming cost V 7 bases and J 1 base; bases outside gene matches: 4.

The CDR3: CSVVSRGRTDTQYF. CDR3 nucleotides: TGCAGCGTTGTTAGCAGGGGGCGGACAGATACGCAGTATTTT. This sequence joins TRBV29-1 and TRBJ2-3; 8 bases align to TRBD1. Losses at the gene ends were 4 bases for V and 3 bases for J; bases not matched to a gene: 6. CDR1 and CDR2 (germline): SQVTM, ANQGSEA. This CDR3 is 14 amino acids long.

This chain joins TRBV7-2 and TRBJ1-5, with 8 positions matching TRBD1. The CDR3 has 15 residues. V gave up 3 bases and J gave up 4 bases; unmatched junction bases: 5. Germline assignment: CDR1 SGHTA and CDR2 FQGNSA. The CDR3 sequence: CASSLGRGPNQPQHF. DNA for the CDR3: TGTGCCAGCAGCTTGGGCAGGGGGCCTAATCAGCCCCAGCATTTT.

This chain uses TRBV11-2 with TRBJ1-2; a weak D match, TRBD1 (6 bases). Per the germline V gene, CDR1 is SGHAT and CDR2 is FQNNGV. The CDR3 is 16 residues long. Trimming left V 1 base short and J 8 bases short, with 20 bases between. The CDR3 nucleotides read TGTGCCAGCAGCTTAGGCCCCGGACAGCCGACCTGGGGCTACACCTTC. This encodes CASSLGPGQPTWGYTF. Full variable domain (remainder filled in from reference TRBV11-2 and TRBJ1-2): EAGVAQSPRYKIIEKRQSVAFWCNPISGHATLYWYQQILGQGPKLLIQFQNNGVVDDSQLPKDRFSAERLKGVDSTLKIQPAKLEDSAVYLCASSLGPGQPTWGYTFGSGTRLTVV.

This chain connects TRBV4-1 to TRBJ1-2, with 9 bases lining up with TRBD1. Germline V lookup: CDR1 MGHRA, CDR2 YSYEKL. V was clipped by 5 bases and J by 8 bases; unmatched bases: 6. CDR3 size: 13 residues. This chain's CDR3 is CASSLSTGGGYTF. Here the CDR3 DNA reads TGCGCCAGCAGCTTAAGTACAGGGGGCGGCTACACCTTC.

This chain connects TRBV2 to TRBJ1-5, with TRBD1 as a possible D gene (5 bases). CDR3 length equals 16 residues. Germline V CDR1 and CDR2: SNHLY, FYNNEI. With 7 bases removed from V and 0 bases from J, the gap between germline ends came to 16 bases. CDR3 in amino acids: CASTAGQGYSNQPQHF. The CDR3 region has the DNA TGTGCCAGCACAGCCGGCCAGGGATATAGCAATCAGCCCCAGCATTTT.

The gene calls are TRBV7-6 and TRBJ1-4; D possibly corresponds to TRBD1 (5 bases). The ends were cut back, 0 bases at V and 5 bases at J, with 16 bases in the middle. Germline CDR1 and CDR2: SGHVS and FNYEAQ. This CDR3 is built from 17 residues. CDR3 region: CASSLANGGEPNEKLFF. The CDR3 nucleotides are TGTGCCAGCAGCTTAGCGAACGGGGGAGAACCGAATGAAAAACTGTTTTTT.

The chain links TRBV6-2 or TRBV6-3 to TRBJ2-7; tentatively, D is TRBD1 (6 bases). In germline, CDR1 is MNHEY, CDR2 SVGEGT. V was shortened by 5 bases and J by 1 base, with 15 bases between the two germline ends. This CDR3 spans 15 amino acids. The CDR3 bases are TGTGCCAGCAGTCGTACCCGGACAGTATCCTACGAGCAGTACTTC. As protein: CASSRTRTVSYEQYF.

DNA of the CDR3: TGTGCCAGCAGCCCGACAGGCAGAACCTATAATTCACCCCTCCACTTT. Protein product: CASSPTGRTYNSPLHF. The J gene is TRBJ1-6, the V gene TRBV11-2; D may be TRBD1 (6 bases). V lost 5 bases, J lost 2 bases, and 13 bases lay in between. Per the germline V gene, CDR1 is SGHAT and CDR2 is FQNNGV. This CDR3 is built from 16 residues.

The chain uses TRBV24-1 and TRBJ2-3; TRBD1 matches 11 bases. Germline V CDR1 and CDR2: KGHDR, SFDVKD. This CDR3 region has 15 residues. Germline trimming cut 7 bases from V and 5 bases from J; bases unmatched to any gene: 7. In DNA form, the CDR3 reads TGTGCCACCAGATCCGGACAGGGGGCGTTAGATACGCAGTATTTT. Its protein product is CATRSGQGALDTQYF.

The chain has TRBV18 and TRBJ2-1; 8 bases fit TRBD2. CDR3 length equals 14 residues. Germline values: CDR1 KGHSH, CDR2 LQKENI. The trim removed 5 bases at V and 0 bases at J, leaving 0 bases unmatched. The CDR3 sequence is CASSAGGSYNEQFF. The CDR3 DNA sequence: TGTGCCAGCTCAGCGGGGGGCTCCTACAATGAGCAGTTCTTC.

The chain employs TRBV9 and TRBJ2-2, with TRBD2 matching over 10 bases. CDR3 size: 19 residues. Trimming took 2 bases from V and 3 from J; bases not matched to a gene: 13. Germline CDR1 reads SGDLS; CDR2 reads YYNGEE. The CDR3 loop is CASSVRAGGTYGHTGELFF. CDR3 nucleotides: TGTGCCAGCAGCGTCCGAGCGGGGGGGACCTACGGGCACACCGGGGAGCTGTTTTTT.

This clone showed up just once. The gene calls are TRBV6-5 and TRBJ1-1; weak D call: TRBD1 (6 bases). Germline CDR1 MNHEY, CDR2 SVGAGI. The V gene lost 6 bases and the J gene lost 2 bases, with 13 bases spanning the gap. This CDR3 spans 14 amino acids. CDR3 DNA sequence: TGTGCCAGCAGATACCTCAGGGGAAACACTGAAGCTTTCTTT. Amino acids: CASRYLRGNTEAFF.

This clone came up a few times. Other DNA sequences in this specimen translate into the identical CDR3. The gene calls are TRBV28 and TRBJ1-6; no reliable D call. Per germline, CDR1 MDHEN and CDR2 SYDVKM. Trimming pared 3 bases from V and 9 bases from J, leaving 3 bases between. This CDR3 comprises 11 residues. CDR3 bases: TGTGCCAGCAGTTTGCGTTCACCCCTCCACTTT. This encodes CASSLRSPLHF.

The J gene is TRBJ1-5, the V gene TRBV12-5, with 10 bases fitting TRBD1. V was clipped by 6 bases and J by 5 bases; unmatched bases: 7. This CDR3 has 15 amino acids. Looked up from germline, CDR1 is LGHNT and CDR2 is FRNRAP. DNA of the CDR3: TGTGCTAGTGGACAGGACAGGGGGGGGGATCAGCCCCAGCATTTT. Its protein is CASGQDRGGDQPQHF.

This clone was seen only once. V and J are TRBV4-1 and TRBJ1-4; weak D call: TRBD1 (6 bases). Trimming cost V 0 bases and J 10 bases, with 12 bases left between them. There are 14 residues in the CDR3. CDR1 MGHRA and CDR2 YSYEKL come from the germline V gene. The CDR3 nucleotides are TGCGCCAGCAGCCAAGATGGCCTAGGGGGAAAACTGTTTTTT. Translating it yields CASSQDGLGGKLFF.

The chain is built from TRBV6-1 and TRBJ1-1; D is perhaps TRBD1 (5 bases). The CDR3 loop spans 10 amino acids. CDR1 is MNHNS and CDR2 is SASEGT in the germline V gene. With 3 bases removed from V and 11 bases from J, the gap between germline ends came to 7 bases. CDR3 coding DNA: TGTGCCAGCAGTGAGGGGCTTGCTTTCTTT. Amino acid sequence: CASSEGLAFF.

The chain recombines TRBV4-2 with TRBJ1-4; perhaps TRBD1 as D (6 bases). This CDR3 spans 16 amino acids. Germline lookup yields CDR1 LGHNA and CDR2 YNFKEQ. The V gene lost 3 bases and the J gene lost 0 bases, with 11 bases spanning the gap. This CDR3 reads CASSQVTGTTNEKLFF. CDR3 DNA: TGTGCCAGCAGCCAGGTTACAGGGACAACTAATGAAAAACTGTTTTTT.

V gene TRBV7-2 combines with J gene TRBJ2-7; a possible D gene is TRBD1 (5 bases). This CDR3 region has 13 residues. The V gene lost 0 bases and the J gene lost 4 bases, with 7 bases spanning the gap. The germline V gene encodes CDR1 SGHTA and CDR2 FQGNSA. This CDR3 reads CASSLAKGYEQYV. Here the CDR3 DNA reads TGTGCCAGCAGCTTAGCGAAGGGGTACGAGCAGTACGTC.

V usage is TRBV28 and J usage is TRBJ1-1; 7 bases line up with TRBD1. With 5 bases clipped from V and 1 base from J, the junction kept 19 bases outside the gene matches. The germline V gene has CDR1 MDHEN and CDR2 SYDVKM. CDR3 length equals 19 residues. The DNA of the CDR3 is TGTGCCAGCAGTCCCAGCCATTCAAAGCTGGGACAGCGGAACACTGAAGCTTTCTTT. This gives the protein CASSPSHSKLGQRNTEAFF.

This clone was counted between two and nine times. The rearrangement uses TRBV4-1 and TRBJ2-1; 9 bases align to TRBD2. CDR1 is MGHRA and CDR2 is YSYEKL in the germline V gene. V shed 0 bases, J shed 6 bases, and the junction held 15 bases outside the gene matches. The CDR3 contains 19 residues. CDR3 nucleotides: TGCGCCAGCAGCCAAGACGAAGGTAGACTAGCGGACCTTTTCAATGAGCAGTTCTTC. It is translated as CASSQDEGRLADLFNEQFF.

This chain uses TRBV19 with TRBJ1-1, with D possibly being TRBD1 (5 bases). V shed 3 bases and J shed 7 bases, with 12 bases lying between them. The germline gives CDR1 LNHDA, CDR2 SQIVND (reference sequence). This CDR3 comprises 13 residues. CDR3 DNA: TGTGCCAGTAGTATCGGGGGATGGAATGAAGCTTTCTTT. The encoded protein is CASSIGGWNEAFF. The entire variable domain, with the rest obtained from reference TRBV19 and TRBJ1-1, is as follows: DGGITQSPKYLFRKEGQNVTLSCEQNLNHDAMYWYRQDPGQGLRLIYYSQIVNDFQKGDIAEGYSVSREKKESFPLTVTSAQKNPTAFYLCASSIGGWNEAFFGQGTRLTVV.

The genes are TRBV4-2 and TRBJ2-7; no reliable D call. The length of the CDR3 is 14 residues. V was pared by 1 base and J by 5 bases, with 12 bases between. Germline CDR1 and CDR2: LGHNA and YNFKEQ. CDR3 sequence: CASSQGLGIDEQYF. The CDR3 DNA reads TGTGCCAGCAGCCAAGGACTCGGTATCGACGAGCAGTACTTC.

The genes are TRBV11-2 and TRBJ2-3, with 8 bases matching TRBD2. This CDR3 has 19 residues. V shed 1 base and J 2 bases; nucleotides not matched to a gene: 14. Germline CDR1 is SGHAT and CDR2 is FQNNGV. The CDR3 DNA reads TGTGCCAGCAGCTTAGGAGCGGCCGTGGGGCGGGGGGCCACAGATACGCAGTATTTT. Translating gives CASSLGAAVGRGATDTQYF.

The V and J genes are TRBV5-6 and TRBJ1-5; D not resolved. The CDR3 consists of 15 residues. CDR1 and CDR2 from the germline V gene are SGHDT and YYEEEE. V lost 2 bases and J lost 3, with 12 bases in between. CDR3: CASSFFGAINQPQHF. The CDR3, as DNA: TGTGCCAGCAGCTTCTTCGGAGCTATCAATCAGCCCCAGCATTTT.